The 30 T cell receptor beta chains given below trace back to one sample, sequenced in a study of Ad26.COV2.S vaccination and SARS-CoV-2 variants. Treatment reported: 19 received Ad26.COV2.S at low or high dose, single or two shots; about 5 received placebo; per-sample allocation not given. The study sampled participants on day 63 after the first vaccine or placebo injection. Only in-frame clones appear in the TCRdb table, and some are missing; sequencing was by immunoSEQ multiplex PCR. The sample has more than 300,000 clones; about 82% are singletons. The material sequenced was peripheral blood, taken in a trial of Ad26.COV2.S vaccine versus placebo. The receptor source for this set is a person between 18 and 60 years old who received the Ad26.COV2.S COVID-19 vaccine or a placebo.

The CDR3 DNA is TGCAGTGCTAGTCTCGCAAATGAGCAGTTCTTC. It is translated as CSASLANEQFF. The chain has TRBV20-1 and TRBJ2-1; D unresolved. The germline V gene encodes CDR1 DFQATT and CDR2 SNEGSKA (reference sequence). The CDR3 totals 11 residues. Trimming removed 3 bases at V and 7 bases at J, with 7 bases between.

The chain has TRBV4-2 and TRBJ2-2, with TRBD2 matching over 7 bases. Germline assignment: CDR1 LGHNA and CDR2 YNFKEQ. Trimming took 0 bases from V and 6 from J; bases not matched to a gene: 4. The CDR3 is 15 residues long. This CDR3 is CASSQEGSGAGELFF. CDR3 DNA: TGTGCCAGCAGCCAAGAGGGGAGCGGGGCCGGGGAGCTGTTTTTT.

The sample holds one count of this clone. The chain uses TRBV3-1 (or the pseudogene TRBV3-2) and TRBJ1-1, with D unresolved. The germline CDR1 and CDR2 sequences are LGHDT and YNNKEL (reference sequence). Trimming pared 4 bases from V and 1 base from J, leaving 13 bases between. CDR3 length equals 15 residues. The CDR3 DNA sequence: TGTGCCAGCAGCCCGCGCCGGGTACCGAACACTGAAGCTTTCTTT. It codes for CASSPRRVPNTEAFF.

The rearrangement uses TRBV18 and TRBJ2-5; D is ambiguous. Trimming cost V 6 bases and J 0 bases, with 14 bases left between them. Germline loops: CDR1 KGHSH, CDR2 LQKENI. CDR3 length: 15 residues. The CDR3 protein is CASSPFLANQETQYF. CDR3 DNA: TGTGCCAGCTCTCCATTCTTGGCGAACCAAGAGACCCAGTACTTC.

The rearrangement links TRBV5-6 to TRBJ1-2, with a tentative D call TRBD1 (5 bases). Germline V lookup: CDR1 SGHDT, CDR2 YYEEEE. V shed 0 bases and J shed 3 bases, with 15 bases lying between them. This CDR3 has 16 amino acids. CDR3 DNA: TGTGCCAGCAGCTTGGACCTTGGGAGGGGTCACTATGGCTACACCTTC. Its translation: CASSLDLGRGHYGYTF.

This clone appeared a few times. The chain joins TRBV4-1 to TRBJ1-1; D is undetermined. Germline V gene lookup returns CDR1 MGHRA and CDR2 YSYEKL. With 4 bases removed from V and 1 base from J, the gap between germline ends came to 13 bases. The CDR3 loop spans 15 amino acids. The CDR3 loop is CASSLVREGNTEAFF. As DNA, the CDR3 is TGCGCCAGCAGCCTCGTAAGAGAGGGGAACACTGAAGCTTTCTTT.

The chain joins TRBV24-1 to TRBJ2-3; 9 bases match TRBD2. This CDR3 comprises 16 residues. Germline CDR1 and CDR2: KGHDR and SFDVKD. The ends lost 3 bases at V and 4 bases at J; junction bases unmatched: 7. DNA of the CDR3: TGTGCCACCAGTGATCCGAGGGGGACTAGCCCAGATACGCAGTATTTT. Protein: CATSDPRGTSPDTQYF.

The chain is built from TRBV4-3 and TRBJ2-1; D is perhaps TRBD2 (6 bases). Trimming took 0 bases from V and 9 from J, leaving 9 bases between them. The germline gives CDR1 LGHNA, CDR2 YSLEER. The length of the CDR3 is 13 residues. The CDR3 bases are TGCGCCAGCAGCCAAGACTGGGGGGTTGAGCAGTTCTTC. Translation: CASSQDWGVEQFF.

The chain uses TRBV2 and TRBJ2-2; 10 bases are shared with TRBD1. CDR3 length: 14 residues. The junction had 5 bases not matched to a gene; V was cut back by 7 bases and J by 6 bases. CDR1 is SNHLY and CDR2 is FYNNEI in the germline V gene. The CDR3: CASTLDRGPGELFF. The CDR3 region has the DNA TGTGCCAGCACCCTTGACAGGGGGCCCGGGGAGCTGTTTTTT.

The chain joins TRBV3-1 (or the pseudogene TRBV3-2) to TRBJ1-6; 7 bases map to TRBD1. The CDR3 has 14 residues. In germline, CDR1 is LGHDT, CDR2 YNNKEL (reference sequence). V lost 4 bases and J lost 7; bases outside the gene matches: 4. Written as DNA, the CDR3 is TGTGCCAGCAGCCCCCGACAGGGCAATTCACCCCTCCACTTT. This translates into CASSPRQGNSPLHF.

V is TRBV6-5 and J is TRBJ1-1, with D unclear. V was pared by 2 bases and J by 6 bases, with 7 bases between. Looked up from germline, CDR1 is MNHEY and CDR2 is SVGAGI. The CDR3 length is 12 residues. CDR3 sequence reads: CASSYGRAEAFF. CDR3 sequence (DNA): TGTGCCAGCAGTTACGGTCGGGCTGAAGCTTTCTTT.

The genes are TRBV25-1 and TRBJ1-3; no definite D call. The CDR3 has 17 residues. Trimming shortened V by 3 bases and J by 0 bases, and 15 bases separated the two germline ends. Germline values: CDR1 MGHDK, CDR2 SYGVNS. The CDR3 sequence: CASSDILGRRSGNTIYF. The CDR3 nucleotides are TGTGCCAGCAGTGATATTCTCGGACGCCGCTCTGGAAACACCATATATTTT.

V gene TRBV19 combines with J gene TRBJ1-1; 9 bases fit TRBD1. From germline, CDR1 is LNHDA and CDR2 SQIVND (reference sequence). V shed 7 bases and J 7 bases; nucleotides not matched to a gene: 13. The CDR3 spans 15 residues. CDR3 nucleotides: TGTGCCAGTATCAGTCCGGGACAGGGAGGTGGTGAAGCTTTCTTT. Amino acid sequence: CASISPGQGGGEAFF.

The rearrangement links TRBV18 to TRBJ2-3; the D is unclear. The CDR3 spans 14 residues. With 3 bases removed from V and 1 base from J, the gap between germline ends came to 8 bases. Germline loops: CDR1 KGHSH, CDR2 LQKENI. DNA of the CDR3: TGTGCCAGCTCACCGTCGTACGGCACAGATACGCAGTATTTT. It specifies CASSPSYGTDTQYF.

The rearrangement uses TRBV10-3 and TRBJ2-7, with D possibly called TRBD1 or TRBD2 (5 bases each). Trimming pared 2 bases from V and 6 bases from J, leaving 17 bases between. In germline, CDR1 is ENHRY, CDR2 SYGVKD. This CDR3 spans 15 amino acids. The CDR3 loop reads CAISEPPGAGGEQYF. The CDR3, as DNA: TGTGCCATCAGTGAGCCGCCAGGTGCTGGGGGCGAGCAGTACTTC.

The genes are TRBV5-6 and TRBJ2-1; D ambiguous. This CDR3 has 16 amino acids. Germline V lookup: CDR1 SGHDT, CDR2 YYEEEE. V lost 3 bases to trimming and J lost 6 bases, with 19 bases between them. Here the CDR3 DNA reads TGTGCCAGCAGCTACTGGTCTGCCCTCCAAGTCAATGAGCAGTTCTTC. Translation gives CASSYWSALQVNEQFF. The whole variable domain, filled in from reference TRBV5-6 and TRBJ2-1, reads DAGVTQSPTHLIKTRGQQVTLRCSPKSGHDTVSWYQQALGQGPQFIFQYYEEEERQRGNFPDRFSGHQFPNYSSELNVNALLLGDSALYLCASSYWSALQVNEQFFGPGTRLTVL.

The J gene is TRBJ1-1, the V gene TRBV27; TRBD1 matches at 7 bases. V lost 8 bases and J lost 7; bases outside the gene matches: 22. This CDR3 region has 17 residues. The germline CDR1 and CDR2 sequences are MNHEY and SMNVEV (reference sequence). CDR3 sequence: CASYIIQGGGIRGEAFF. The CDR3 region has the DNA TGTGCCAGCTATATTATCCAGGGGGGGGGAATCAGAGGTGAAGCTTTCTTT.

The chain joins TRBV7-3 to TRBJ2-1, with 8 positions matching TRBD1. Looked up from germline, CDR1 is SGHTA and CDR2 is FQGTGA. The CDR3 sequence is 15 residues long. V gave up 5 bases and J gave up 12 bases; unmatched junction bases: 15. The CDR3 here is CASSLSPGQGAPQFF. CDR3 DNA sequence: TGTGCCAGCAGCCTCAGTCCCGGACAGGGAGCGCCGCAGTTCTTC.

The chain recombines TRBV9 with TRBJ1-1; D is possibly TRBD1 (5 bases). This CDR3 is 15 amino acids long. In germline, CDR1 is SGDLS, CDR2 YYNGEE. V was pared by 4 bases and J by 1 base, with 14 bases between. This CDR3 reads CASSTSGLPNTEAFF. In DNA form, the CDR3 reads TGTGCCAGCAGCACATCGGGACTTCCGAACACTGAAGCTTTCTTT.

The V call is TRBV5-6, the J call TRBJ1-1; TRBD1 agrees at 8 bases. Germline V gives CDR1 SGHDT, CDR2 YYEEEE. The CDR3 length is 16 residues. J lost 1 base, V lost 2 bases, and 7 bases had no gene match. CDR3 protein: CASSLPFDRGNTEAFF. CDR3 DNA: TGTGCCAGCAGCTTACCCTTTGACAGGGGGAACACTGAAGCTTTCTTT.

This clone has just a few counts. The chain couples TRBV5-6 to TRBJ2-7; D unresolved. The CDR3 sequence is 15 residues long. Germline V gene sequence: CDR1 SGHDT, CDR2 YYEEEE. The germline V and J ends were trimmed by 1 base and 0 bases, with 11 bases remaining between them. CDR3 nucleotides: TGTGCCAGCAGCTTGTACGGCCCCAGCTCCTACGAGCAGTACTTC. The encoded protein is CASSLYGPSSYEQYF.

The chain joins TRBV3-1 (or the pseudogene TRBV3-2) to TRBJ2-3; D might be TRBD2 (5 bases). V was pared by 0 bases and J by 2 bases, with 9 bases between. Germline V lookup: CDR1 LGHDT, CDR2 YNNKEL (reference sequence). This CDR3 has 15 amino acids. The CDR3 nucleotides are TGTGCCAGCAGCCAAGATGCCGGGGTCACAGATACGCAGTATTTT. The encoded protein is CASSQDAGVTDTQYF.

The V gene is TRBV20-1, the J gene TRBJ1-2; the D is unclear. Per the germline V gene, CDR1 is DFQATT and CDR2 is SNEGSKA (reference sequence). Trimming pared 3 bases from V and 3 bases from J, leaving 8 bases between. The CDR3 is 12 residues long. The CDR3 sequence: CSASGSYYGYTF. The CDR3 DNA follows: TGCAGTGCTAGTGGAAGCTACTATGGCTACACCTTC.

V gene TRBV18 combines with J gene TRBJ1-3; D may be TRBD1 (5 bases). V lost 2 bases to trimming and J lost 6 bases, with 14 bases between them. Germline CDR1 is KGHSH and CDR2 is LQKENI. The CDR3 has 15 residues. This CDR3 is CASSPSWGEPNTIYF. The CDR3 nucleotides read TGTGCCAGCTCACCATCATGGGGGGAACCAAACACCATATATTTT.

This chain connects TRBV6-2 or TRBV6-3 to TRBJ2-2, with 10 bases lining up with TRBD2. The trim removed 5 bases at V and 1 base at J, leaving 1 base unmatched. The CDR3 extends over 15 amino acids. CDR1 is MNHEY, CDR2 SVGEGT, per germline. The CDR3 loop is CASSRTSGNTGELFF. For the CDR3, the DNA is TGTGCCAGCAGTCGGACTAGCGGGAACACCGGGGAGCTGTTTTTT.

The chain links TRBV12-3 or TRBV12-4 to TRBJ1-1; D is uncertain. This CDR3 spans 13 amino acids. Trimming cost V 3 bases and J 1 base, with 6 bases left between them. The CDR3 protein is CASSFSPNTEAFF. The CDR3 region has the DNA TGTGCCAGCAGTTTTTCCCCGAACACTGAAGCTTTCTTT.

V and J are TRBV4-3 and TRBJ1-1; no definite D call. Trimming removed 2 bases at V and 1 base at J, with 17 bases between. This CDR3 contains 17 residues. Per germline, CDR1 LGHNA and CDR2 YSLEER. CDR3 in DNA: TGCGCCAGCAGCCAACCACCACTCGGGGTGGGGAACACTGAAGCTTTCTTT. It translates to CASSQPPLGVGNTEAFF.

The CDR3 spells CSVGGGGAGGELFF. CDR3 bases: TGCAGCGTTGGTGGCGGGGGGGCCGGCGGGGAGCTGTTTTTT. The V gene is TRBV29-1, the J gene TRBJ2-2; 9 bases align to TRBD2. Trimming removed 4 bases from V and 7 bases from J; junction bases left unmatched: 7. CDR1 and CDR2 (germline): SQVTM, ANQGSEA. The CDR3 covers 14 residues.

CDR3 in DNA: TGCGCCAGCAGCCAAGATTCACTAGCGGGTTCGAGCTCCTACGAGCAGTACTTC. Its translation is CASSQDSLAGSSSYEQYF. This chain links TRBV4-3 with TRBJ2-7, with 9 bases lining up with TRBD2. Trimming at V came to 0 bases and at J to 0 bases, leaving 9 bases not matched to a gene. Germline V gene data show CDR1 as LGHNA and CDR2 as YSLEER. This CDR3 is 18 amino acids long.

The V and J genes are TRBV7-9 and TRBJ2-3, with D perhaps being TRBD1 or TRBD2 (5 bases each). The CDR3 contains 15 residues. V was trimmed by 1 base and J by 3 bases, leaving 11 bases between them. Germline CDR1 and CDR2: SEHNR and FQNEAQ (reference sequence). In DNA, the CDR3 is TGTGCCAGCAGCTTAGTTGGGGGTAGGACAGATACGCAGTATTTT. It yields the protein CASSLVGGRTDTQYF.